This T cell receptor (beta chain) was documented in a study of T cell responses to AZD1222 COVID-19 vaccine (dated by TCRdb to 2020 to 2022). Study-level background: AZD1222 recipients whose second dose came at about 4 weeks and those whose second dose came at about 12 weeks were combined into one group, since spike-specific TCR depth and breadth did not differ between the two schedules. Enrollment into the trials was organized by age into subgroups of 18-55, 56-69 and 70-plus years, and those subgroups contained 148, 28 and 57 TCR-sequenced participants, respectively. A total of 233 trial participants underwent TCR sequencing, of whom some 210 received two doses of AZD1222 and about 25 received two doses of the MenACWY control vaccine.

For this clone: Its antigen is currently not known. No base-level quality is on record; no much larger clone is a single base apart.

The time point tag for this specimen amounts to: baseline before first vaccination. Samples from vaccinated people were obtained from the UK trials COV001 and COV002, which included a single-blind randomized controlled phase 2/3 trial of AZD1222 (ChAdOx1 nCoV-19) in healthy adults. For TCRbeta chain sequencing, PBMC samples from trial participants were taken at day 0 and at day 28 after the second dose. The CDR3 regions of human TCRbeta chains were analyzed by immunosequencing. Under the source paper's analysis protocol: TCRs in the repertoires were compared against a reference library of SARS-CoV-2-specific TCRs that had been generated with the MIRA antigen-specificity platform. Breadth meant the fraction of unique TCRs that were SARS-CoV-2-associated, whereas depth meant the fraction of total T cells that were SARS-CoV-2-associated. Using the MIRA data, every spike-specific TCR was mapped to the spike region that the TCR reacted to and assigned to either a CD4 or a CD8 class. Log10-transformed breadth and depth values were compared by one-way ANOVA with Sidak's multiple comparisons tests. Entries here come from immuneACCESS through TCRdb and include only in-frame sequences with V and J called. Some clones fail to appear in such tables; in the studies checked, an unresolved V gene covers under half of the shortfall, and the cause of the remainder is unknown. V and J calls and clone size are copied from that table; D and trimming were computed from the DNA. Recorded for this sample are about 190,000 clones; 80% to 90% of them occurred a single time. The ten largest make up roughly 6.9% of the sample.

Compared with germline, V lacks 4 bases and J lacks 4 bases; bases without a gene match: 6. For CDR1 and CDR2, the germline V gene lists SGHVS and FNYEAQ. The cysteine opens and the phenylalanine closes a CDR3 of 15 amino acids. The CDR3 DNA has 45 bases and is translated from base 1. What the study reported, not specific to this receptor: The vaccine-associated CD4 TCRs covered the entire spike protein, and the dominant responses fell in regions 160-218 and 743-854. The 56-69-year group was small, and its depth increase did not reach significance, likely because of low power. Nearly half of unique spike-specific TCRs reportedly recognized epitopes outside regions mutated in the B.1.351 and B.1.1.7 variants. Most participants were white British and females outnumbered males, and the authors suggested that clonal diversity may have been underestimated. Conclusions about previously exposed vaccinees were limited because only 5 or 6 AZD1222 recipients were SARS-CoV-2 seropositive at baseline. Because no day 14 peak-response samples were available, the repertoires could be characterized only after the peak T cell response. Spike-specific TCR breadth and depth rose significantly after two AZD1222 doses compared with day 0 and with MenACWY recipients.

The sequence is built from TRBV7-6 and TRBJ2-2; 7 junctional bases match TRBD1. The origin of this receptor is an adult in good health. Sequenced here: peripheral blood, sampled on day 0 of AZD1222 vaccination. The DNA sequence is as follows: TGTGCCAGCAGCTCAGACAGGGCGGGCACCGGGGAGCTGTTTTTT. It encodes CASSSDRAGTGELFF.